The clone carrying this TCR beta chain has more than one count but fewer than ten. This specimen comes from a study of blood T cells in healthy people across ages. Combining a sample-barcoded 5' primer with a J-beta primer mix, a second PCR ran for roughly 6 to 11 cycles. TCRdb re-called the 5' RACE reads through MiXCR, storing one row per CDR3 protein. The data hold fewer than 950,000 distinct CDR3 sequences, with 53% observed a single time. The J segment lost 1 base and the V segment lost 6 bases, leaving 3 bases of the junction unmatched. The CDR3 has 14 amino acids. Germline assignment: CDR1 MRHNA and CDR2 SNTAGT.

The TCR sequence derives from a man aged 80 or over in good health. Sequenced input: blood. This chain uses TRBV6-4 with TRBJ1-2, with TRBD1 identical over 9 bases. The CDR3 region is CASRGTGNNYGYTF. DNA for the CDR3: TGTGCCAGCAGGGGGACAGGGAATAACTATGGCTACACCTTC.